This T cell receptor (beta chain) was obtained from a study of OX40 agonist ivuxolimab in advanced cancers. With regard to this clone: Its antigen is unknown.

Measured with immunoSEQ multiplex PCR; TCRdb has only the in-frame clones, and not every one. The table shows over 70,000 clones, with 88% occurring only once. Germline CDR1 is SGDLS and CDR2 is YYNGEE. This CDR3 region has 13 residues. The V gene lost 7 bases and the J gene lost 2 bases, with 13 bases spanning the gap. Study-level points and caveats: With doses of 0.1-3.0 mg/kg, partial responders showed among the lowest clonal expansion. The expanded peripheral T cells' antigen specificity was not determined. The CD4+ and CD8+ T cells in the blood had expanded clonally by week 6 at 0.1 to 3.0 mg/kg.

This chain links TRBV9 with TRBJ2-7; unclear D gene. Sequenced material: CD4+ or CD8+ T cells sorted from blood, taken in a trial of the OX40 agonist ivuxolimab. The clonotype originates from an adult with an advanced solid tumor such as melanoma, head and neck, liver or kidney cancer. The CDR3 region is CASAPDPPYEQYF. The CDR3 DNA is TGTGCCAGCGCCCCCGACCCTCCCTACGAGCAGTACTTC.